These 12 T cell receptor beta chains were sequenced from one sample in a study of T-cell reconstitution after alpha-beta-depleted transplantation in children. Unique molecular identifiers were incorporated when the TCRbeta library was constructed. Each CDR3 protein is one row after TCRdb ran MiXCR on the PCR reads. Of about 440,000 distinct CDR3 sequences listed, roughly 44% were seen once; the top ten hold 25% to 30%. The material was PBMCs, obtained before TCRalphabeta/CD19-depleted stem cell transplant. These receptors came from a girl between 2 and 10 years old with aplastic anemia, due to receive a stem cell transplant.

This clonotype was picked up a small number of times. V gene TRBV6-2 or TRBV6-3 combines with J gene TRBJ2-6; D tentatively reads TRBD1 or TRBD2 (5 bases each). The germline V gene encodes CDR1 MNHEY and CDR2 SVGEGT. V dropped 6 bases and J dropped 0 bases, with 24 bases sitting between them. The CDR3 totals 20 residues. The CDR3 reads CASSTLITPGTISGANVLTF. The CDR3 nucleotides read TGTGCCAGCAGCACCCTGATAACTCCAGGGACCATCTCTGGGGCCAACGTCCTGACTTTC.

This sequence joins TRBV24-1 and TRBJ1-5; TRBD1 might be the D (5 bases). The CDR3 extends over 14 amino acids. The germline V gene has CDR1 KGHDR and CDR2 SFDVKD. Trimming took 4 bases from V and 8 from J, leaving 14 bases between them. Written as DNA, the CDR3 is TGTGCCACCAGTGAGGGGGACTTATCTAAGCCCCAGCATTTT. Amino acids: CATSEGDLSKPQHF.

The rearrangement uses TRBV20-1 and TRBJ2-7, with 9 bases lining up with TRBD1. The CDR3 consists of 15 residues. Looked up from germline, CDR1 is DFQATT and CDR2 is SNEGSKA (reference sequence). Trimming took 0 bases from V and 2 from J; bases not matched to a gene: 5. This CDR3 is CSARDTGQGTYEQYF. The CDR3 DNA is TGCAGTGCTAGAGATACGGGACAGGGTACCTACGAGCAGTACTTC.

The chain couples TRBV20-1 to TRBJ2-7, with 11 bases fitting TRBD2. Unmatched junction bases numbered 13, after V lost 6 bases and J lost 0 bases. The germline V gene encodes CDR1 DFQATT and CDR2 SNEGSKA (reference sequence). The CDR3 has 17 amino acids. This chain's CDR3 is CSAELTSGGRSSYEQYF. Written as DNA, the CDR3 is TGCAGTGCCGAACTCACTAGCGGGGGTAGAAGCTCCTACGAGCAGTACTTC.

This clonotype was seen a handful of times. The gene calls are TRBV20-1 and TRBJ2-3; 9 bases map to TRBD2. Germline V gene data show CDR1 as DFQATT and CDR2 as SNEGSKA (reference sequence). Trimming removed 0 bases from V and 5 bases from J; junction bases left unmatched: 9. The CDR3 consists of 16 residues. The CDR3 loop reads CSARELTSGGLDTQYF. DNA for the CDR3: TGCAGTGCTAGAGAGTTGACTAGCGGAGGATTAGATACGCAGTATTTT.

This clonotype was seen a few times. The V call is TRBV7-8, the J call TRBJ1-2, with D unresolved. Germline-derived CDR1 and CDR2 are SGHVS and FQNEAQ. V shed 2 bases and J shed 2 bases, with 18 bases lying between them. The CDR3 contains 17 residues. CDR3 residues: CASSLRTGRNGNYGYTF. The CDR3 nucleotides are TGTGCCAGCAGCTTACGGACGGGCAGGAATGGGAACTATGGCTACACCTTC.

The gene calls are TRBV20-1 and TRBJ2-2; D gene unclear. Germline CDR1 reads DFQATT; CDR2 reads SNEGSKA (reference sequence). Trimming pared 0 bases from V and 3 bases from J, leaving 11 bases between. The CDR3 is 15 amino acids. In nucleotides, the CDR3 is TGCAGTGCTAGAGACCGCCAGGCTGACACCGGGGAGCTGTTTTTT. Encoded protein: CSARDRQADTGELFF.

This clonotype was detected ten times or more. The chain's CDR3 is CASSLSPSGSVEETQYF. DNA for the CDR3: TGTGCCAGCAGCTTATCTCCTAGCGGGAGTGTAGAGGAGACCCAGTACTTC. The rearrangement uses TRBV7-3 and TRBJ2-5; 10 bases map to TRBD2. The CDR3 covers 17 residues. Germline CDR1 and CDR2: SGHTA and FQGTGA. The J segment lost 5 bases and the V segment lost 2 bases, leaving 11 bases of the junction unmatched. Drawing the rest from reference TRBV7-3 and TRBJ2-5, the complete variable domain is GAGVSQTPSNKVTEKGKYVELRCDPISGHTALYWYRQSLGQGPEFLIYFQGTGAADDSGLPNDRFFAVRPEGSVSTLKIQRTERGDSAVYLCASSLSPSGSVEETQYFGPGTRLLVL.

The rearrangement uses TRBV15 and TRBJ2-3, with TRBD2 as a possible D gene (6 bases). Trimming shortened V by 4 bases and J by 6 bases, and 17 bases separated the two germline ends. The germline gives CDR1 LNHNV, CDR2 YYDKDF (reference sequence). The CDR3 is made up of 15 amino acids. The CDR3 spells CATSTELAAWDTQYF. The CDR3 region has the DNA TGTGCCACCAGCACAGAGTTAGCGGCGTGGGATACGCAGTATTTT.

At least ten counts were recorded for this clonotype. The J gene is TRBJ2-3, the V gene TRBV20-1, with 9 nucleotides matching TRBD2. Germline lookup yields CDR1 DFQATT and CDR2 SNEGSKA (reference sequence). Trimming took 2 bases from V and 1 from J; bases not matched to a gene: 4. The CDR3 contains 15 residues. The CDR3 region has the DNA TGCAGTGCTAGAAGGAAGCGGGAGGGCACAGATACGCAGTATTTT. It is translated as CSARRKREGTDTQYF.

This clonotype was recorded a few times. The chain is built from TRBV12-3 or TRBV12-4 and TRBJ2-2, with no clear D. This CDR3 comprises 14 residues. Trimming removed 6 bases from V and 5 bases from J, with 13 bases in between. The CDR3 is CASRGSRGTGELFF. DNA of the CDR3: TGTGCCAGCAGGGGCTCTCGTGGGACCGGGGAGCTGTTTTTT.

This clonotype has only a few counts. The V call is TRBV27, the J call TRBJ1-2; the match to TRBD1 covers 7 bases. Germline V gene sequence: CDR1 MNHEY, CDR2 SMNVEV (reference sequence). Trimming cost V 2 bases and J 4 bases; bases outside gene matches: 4. The length of the CDR3 is 14 residues. CDR3 DNA sequence: TGTGCCAGCAGTTTAATGAGGGGGCCCTATGGCTACACCTTC. It specifies CASSLMRGPYGYTF.